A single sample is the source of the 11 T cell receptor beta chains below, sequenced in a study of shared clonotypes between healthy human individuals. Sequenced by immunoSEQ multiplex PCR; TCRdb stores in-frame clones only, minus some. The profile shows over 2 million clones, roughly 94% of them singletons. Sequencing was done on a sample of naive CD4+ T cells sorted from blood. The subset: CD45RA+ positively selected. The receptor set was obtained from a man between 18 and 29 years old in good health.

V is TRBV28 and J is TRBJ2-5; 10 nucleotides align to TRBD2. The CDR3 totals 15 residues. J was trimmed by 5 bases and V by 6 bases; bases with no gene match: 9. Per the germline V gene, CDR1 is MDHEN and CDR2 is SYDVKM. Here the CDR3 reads CASSPQLAGVETQYF. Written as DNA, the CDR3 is TGTGCCAGCAGCCCCCAGCTAGCGGGGGTGGAGACCCAGTACTTC. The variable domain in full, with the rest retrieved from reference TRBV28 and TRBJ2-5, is DVKVTQSSRYLVKRTGEKVFLECVQDMDHENMFWYRQDPGLGLRLIYFSYDVKMKEKGDIPEGYSVSREKKERFSLILESASTNQTSMYLCASSPQLAGVETQYFGPGTRLLVL.

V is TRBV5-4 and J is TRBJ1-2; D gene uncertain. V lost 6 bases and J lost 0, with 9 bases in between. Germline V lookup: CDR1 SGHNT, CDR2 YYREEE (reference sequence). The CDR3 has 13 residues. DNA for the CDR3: TGTGCCAGCACTCACGATGCTAACTATGGCTACACCTTC. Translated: CASTHDANYGYTF.

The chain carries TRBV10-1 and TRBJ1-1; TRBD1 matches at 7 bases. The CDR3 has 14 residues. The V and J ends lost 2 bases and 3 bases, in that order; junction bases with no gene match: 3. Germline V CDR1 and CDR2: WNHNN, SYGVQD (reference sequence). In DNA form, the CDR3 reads TGCGCCAGCAGTGAGACAGGGGAGTACACTGAAGCTTTCTTT. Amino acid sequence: CASSETGEYTEAFF.

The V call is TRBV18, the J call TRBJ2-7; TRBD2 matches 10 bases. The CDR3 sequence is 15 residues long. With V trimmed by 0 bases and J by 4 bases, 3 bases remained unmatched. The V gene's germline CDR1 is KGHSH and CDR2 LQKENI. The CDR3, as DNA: TGTGCCAGCTCACCACCGGGACTAGCGCATTACGAGCAGTACTTC. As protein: CASSPPGLAHYEQYF.

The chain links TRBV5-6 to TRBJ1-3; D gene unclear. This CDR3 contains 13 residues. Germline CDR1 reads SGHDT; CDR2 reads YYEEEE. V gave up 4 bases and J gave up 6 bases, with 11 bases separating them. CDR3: CASSVWTANTIYF. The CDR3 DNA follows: TGTGCCAGCAGCGTATGGACGGCAAACACCATATATTTT.

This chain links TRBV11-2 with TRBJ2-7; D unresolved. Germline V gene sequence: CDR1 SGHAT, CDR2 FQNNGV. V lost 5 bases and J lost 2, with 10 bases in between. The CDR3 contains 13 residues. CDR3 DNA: TGTGCCAGCAGCCTCTCCGTGGCCTACGAGCAGTACTTC. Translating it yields CASSLSVAYEQYF.

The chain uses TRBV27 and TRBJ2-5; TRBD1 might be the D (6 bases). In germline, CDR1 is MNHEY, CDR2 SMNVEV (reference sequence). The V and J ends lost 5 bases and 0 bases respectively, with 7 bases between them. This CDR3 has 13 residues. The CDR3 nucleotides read TGTGCCAGCAGTCCAGGGGACCAAGAGACCCAGTACTTC. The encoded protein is CASSPGDQETQYF.

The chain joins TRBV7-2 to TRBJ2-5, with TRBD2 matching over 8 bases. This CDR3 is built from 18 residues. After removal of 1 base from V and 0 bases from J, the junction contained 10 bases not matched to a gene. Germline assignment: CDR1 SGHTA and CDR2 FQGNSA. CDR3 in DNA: TGTGCCAGCAGCTTAGGCCCAGCGGGGGACCCGTACCAAGAGACCCAGTACTTC. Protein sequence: CASSLGPAGDPYQETQYF.

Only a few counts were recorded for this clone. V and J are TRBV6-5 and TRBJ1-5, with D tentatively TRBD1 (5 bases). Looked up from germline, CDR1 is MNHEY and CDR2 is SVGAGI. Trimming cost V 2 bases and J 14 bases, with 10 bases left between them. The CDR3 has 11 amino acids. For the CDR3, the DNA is TGTGCCAGCAGTTACGGGGGGAGCGAGCATTTT. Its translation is CASSYGGSEHF.

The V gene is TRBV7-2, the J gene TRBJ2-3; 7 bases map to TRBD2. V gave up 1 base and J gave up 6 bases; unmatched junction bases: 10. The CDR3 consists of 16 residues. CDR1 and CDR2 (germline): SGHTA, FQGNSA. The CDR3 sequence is CASSLGGGASGDTQYF. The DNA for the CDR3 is TGTGCCAGCAGCTTAGGCGGGGGTGCCAGTGGGGATACGCAGTATTTT.

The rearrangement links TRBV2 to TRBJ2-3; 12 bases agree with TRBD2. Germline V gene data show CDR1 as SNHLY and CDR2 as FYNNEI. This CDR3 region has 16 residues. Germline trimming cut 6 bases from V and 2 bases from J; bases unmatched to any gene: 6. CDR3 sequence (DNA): TGTGCCAGCAGGCCCGGACTAGCGGGGTACACAGATACGCAGTATTTT. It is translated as CASRPGLAGYTDTQYF.